This TCR beta chain comes out of a study of T cell responses to AZD1222 COVID-19 vaccine listed by TCRdb under 2021. A note on the overall study: AZD1222 recipients given second doses at about 4 weeks or at about 12 weeks were pooled, since spike-specific TCR depth and breadth were not found to differ between the two schedules. Enrollment into the trials was organized by age into subgroups of 18-55, 56-69 and 70-plus years, and those subgroups contained approximately 150, 30 and 60 TCR-sequenced participants, respectively. TCR sequencing was performed for 230 to 250 trial participants, of whom 207 were given two doses of AZD1222 and around 26 were given two doses of MenACWY control vaccine.

Worth noting for this clone: Its target antigen remains unknown. Per-nucleotide qualities are absent, and no much larger clonotype sits a single base away.

General findings and caveats noted by the study authors: Participants were mostly white British, with more females than males. The authors suggested clonal diversity may have been underestimated. No day 14 peak-response samples were available, so repertoires were characterized only after the peak T cell response. CD4 TCRs associated with the vaccine covered the entire spike protein, and the dominant responses were in regions 160-218 and 743-854. After two AZD1222 doses, spike-specific TCR breadth and depth were significantly higher than at day 0 and than in MenACWY recipients. In the small 56-69-year group, the increase in depth fell short of significance, most likely because of low power. Epitopes outside the regions mutated in the B.1.351 and B.1.1.7 variants were reportedly recognized by nearly half of the unique spike-specific TCRs. Conclusions about previously exposed vaccinees are limited because only six or seven AZD1222 recipients were SARS-CoV-2 seropositive at baseline.

In the germline V gene, CDR1 corresponds to KGHSH and CDR2 to LQKENI. V loses 3 bases at its end and J loses 7 bases; junction bases beyond the gene matches: 5. Taken from cysteine to phenylalanine, the CDR3 has 15 residues. The DNA shown is the 45-base CDR3, in frame from base 1. What this sample's time point label stands for: baseline before first vaccination. Vaccinee samples came from UK trials COV001 and COV002, including a single-blind randomized controlled phase 2/3 trial of AZD1222 (ChAdOx1 nCoV-19) in healthy adults. For TCRbeta chain sequencing, PBMC samples were collected from trial participants at day 0 and at day 28 after the second dose. The CDR3 regions of human TCRbeta chains were analyzed by immunosequencing. The authors processed their data as follows. Repertoire TCRs were checked for matches against a reference library of SARS-CoV-2-specific TCRs that had been generated using the MIRA antigen-specificity platform. Breadth meant the fraction of unique TCRs that were SARS-CoV-2-associated, whereas depth meant the fraction of total T cells that were SARS-CoV-2-associated. Using the MIRA data, each spike-specific TCR was assigned both to the spike region to which the TCR was reactive and to a CD4 or CD8 class. Log10-transformed breadth and depth values were compared by one-way ANOVA with Sidak's multiple comparisons tests. TCRdb took this table from immuneACCESS and kept in-frame rearrangements with V and J called. Such tables lack part of the clones; where checked against another copy, unresolved V genes explain under half of the gap, and the rest is unexplained. V, J and clone size reflect that table, while D and trimming were determined from the DNA. A total of around 97,000 clones appear in this sample, about 90% of them only once. Approximately 22% of the sample is in the top ten clones.

Here the chain combines TRBV18 and TRBJ1-6; TRBD1 agrees with 8 junctional bases. The source of this sequence is an adult in good health. Sample: peripheral blood, taken on day 0 of AZD1222 vaccination. The bases read TGTGCCAGCTCACCTAATTGGACAGGGAATTCACCCCTCCACTTT. Its coded protein is CASSPNWTGNSPLHF.